This entry lists 32 T cell receptor beta chains sequenced from one sample in a study of blood T cell repertoires in COVID-19. Repertoires were generated with immunoSEQ multiplex PCR, while TCRdb's copy carries only in-frame clones and drops some. The sample consists of approximately 350,000 clones, less than 90% of them appearing once. The sequencing sample was made of PBMCs or T cells enriched from blood (not recorded which). These TCRs come from a woman in her forties or fifties who had recovered from COVID-19.

This clone was observed a handful of times. The genes are TRBV28 and TRBJ1-5, with TRBD1 identical over 7 bases. Per the germline V gene, CDR1 is MDHEN and CDR2 is SYDVKM. The CDR3 has 15 amino acids. J gave up 4 bases and V 7 bases, and 10 bases lay outside the gene matches. The CDR3, as DNA: TGTGCCAGCAATCGACAGGGAAGCCCGAATCAGCCCCAGCATTTT. This gives the protein CASNRQGSPNQPQHF.

The V call is TRBV6-5, the J call TRBJ1-5; perhaps TRBD1 as D (6 bases). Germline-derived CDR1 and CDR2 are MNHEY and SVGAGI. Trimming left V 6 bases short and J 3 bases short, with 15 bases between. This CDR3 has 15 amino acids. This chain's CDR3 is CASSLKWGHNQPQHF. The CDR3 DNA sequence: TGTGCCAGCAGCCTTAAGTGGGGGCACAATCAGCCCCAGCATTTT.

CDR3 DNA sequence: TGTGCCAGCTCACCGGCGGGAGGATATAGCAATCAGCCCCAGCATTTT. Protein sequence: CASSPAGGYSNQPQHF. V gene TRBV18 combines with J gene TRBJ1-5; D remains unclear. There are 16 residues in the CDR3. Trimming cost V 3 bases and J 0 bases, with 12 bases left between them. Germline-derived CDR1 and CDR2 are KGHSH and LQKENI.

Here the CDR3 reads CSVGKTVAGELFF. The CDR3 DNA sequence: TGCAGCGTTGGGAAGACAGTCGCCGGGGAGCTGTTTTTT. The chain uses TRBV29-1 and TRBJ2-2, with a possible D match to TRBD1 (5 bases). The CDR3 has 13 amino acids. CDR1 is SQVTM and CDR2 is ANQGSEA in the germline V gene. V was pared by 4 bases and J by 6 bases, with 12 bases between.

The genes are TRBV19 and TRBJ1-2, with 10 nucleotides matching TRBD1. The germline CDR1 and CDR2 sequences are LNHDA and SQIVND (reference sequence). This CDR3 contains 21 residues. J was trimmed by 4 bases and V by 5 bases; bases with no gene match: 25. CDR3 in DNA: TGTGCCAGTAGTTCGGAATATGGGGTGGGGTTGACAGGGGGCCGCGGCTATGGCTACACCTTC. Protein product: CASSSEYGVGLTGGRGYGYTF.

The chain couples TRBV6-5 to TRBJ2-2, with D possibly matching TRBD2 (6 bases). The germline V gene has CDR1 MNHEY and CDR2 SVGAGI. Trimming took off 6 bases at V and 1 base at J, with 12 bases between the two ends. This CDR3 region has 15 residues. CDR3 sequence (DNA): TGTGCCAGCAGGAGGGGTAGCGGGAACACCGGGGAGCTGTTTTTT. It is translated as CASRRGSGNTGELFF.

The chain combines TRBV7-3 with TRBJ2-4; the match to TRBD1 covers 8 bases. CDR3 length equals 14 residues. Germline V gives CDR1 SGHTA, CDR2 FQGTGA. The ends lost 2 bases at V and 7 bases at J; junction bases unmatched: 4. CDR3 nucleotides: TGTGCCAGCAGCTTAGCAGGGGGCGCGAACATTCAGTACTTC. Amino acids: CASSLAGGANIQYF.

This chain joins TRBV6-6 and TRBJ1-2; a possible D gene is TRBD1 (6 bases). The CDR3 length is 14 residues. Trimming cost V 7 bases and J 0 bases, with 12 bases left between them. Germline V gene lookup returns CDR1 MNHNY and CDR2 SVGAGI (reference sequence). CDR3 sequence reads: CASTQDSTNYGYTF. CDR3 bases: TGTGCCAGCACCCAGGACAGCACTAACTATGGCTACACCTTC.

J is TRBJ2-7 and V is TRBV6-2 or TRBV6-3, with D tentatively TRBD1 (7 bases). This CDR3 contains 17 residues. V was trimmed by 2 bases and J by 2 bases, leaving 19 bases between them. Per the germline V gene, CDR1 is MNHEY and CDR2 is SVGEGT. CDR3 in DNA: TGTGCCAGCAGTTACCCGATCAGGGGGGCCGAAACCTACGAGCAGTACTTC. It codes for CASSYPIRGAETYEQYF.

The rearrangement joins TRBV2 to TRBJ2-3; 11 bases match TRBD2. Germline V gene data show CDR1 as SNHLY and CDR2 as FYNNEI. Unmatched junction bases numbered 5, after V lost 6 bases and J lost 3 bases. The CDR3 contains 15 residues. CDR3 sequence: CASSKTSGITDTQYF. The CDR3 coding sequence is TGTGCCAGCAGCAAGACTAGCGGGATAACAGATACGCAGTATTTT. The complete variable domain, with remaining parts taken from reference TRBV2 and TRBJ2-3, reads EPEVTQTPSHQVTQMGQEVILRCVPISNHLYFYWYRQILGQKVEFLVSFYNNEISEKSEIFDDQFSVERPDGSNFTLKIRSTKLEDSAMYFCASSKTSGITDTQYFGPGTRLTVL.

The V and J genes are TRBV7-2 and TRBJ2-2, with a weak D call TRBD1 (6 bases). Germline assignment: CDR1 SGHTA and CDR2 FQGNSA. The V and J ends lost 3 bases and 4 bases respectively, with 12 bases between them. The CDR3 is 15 amino acids. The CDR3 protein is CASSFKQGSTGELFF. DNA of the CDR3: TGTGCCAGCAGCTTTAAGCAGGGGAGCACCGGGGAGCTGTTTTTT.

The chain carries TRBV7-9 and TRBJ1-3; D perhaps matches TRBD1 (5 bases). V lost 5 bases and J 0 bases, leaving 11 bases between the germline ends. This CDR3 has 15 amino acids. Germline V gene lookup returns CDR1 SEHNR and CDR2 FQNEAQ (reference sequence). CDR3 in DNA: TGTGCCAGCAGCGATACAGGCCGCTCTGGAAACACCATATATTTT. Its translation is CASSDTGRSGNTIYF.

V and J are TRBV30 and TRBJ1-6; 8 bases fit TRBD1. J gave up 7 bases and V 1 base, and 3 bases lay outside the gene matches. This CDR3 has 14 amino acids. The germline V gene encodes CDR1 GTSNPN and CDR2 SVGIG (reference sequence). The CDR3 bases are TGTGCCTGGAGTGCAGGGGGCTTAAATTCACCCCTCCACTTT. Residues: CAWSAGGLNSPLHF.

The chain couples TRBV28 to TRBJ1-1; no clear D gene. V shed 3 bases and J shed 10 bases, with 15 bases lying between them. Germline V gene data show CDR1 as MDHEN and CDR2 as SYDVKM. This CDR3 has 13 amino acids. DNA of the CDR3: TGTGCCAGCAGTTTCACACTACCTTCGGGAGCTTTCTTT. Amino acids: CASSFTLPSGAFF. Complete variable domain (other parts from reference TRBV28 and TRBJ1-1): DVKVTQSSRYLVKRTGEKVFLECVQDMDHENMFWYRQDPGLGLRLIYFSYDVKMKEKGDIPEGYSVSREKKERFSLILESASTNQTSMYLCASSFTLPSGAFFGQGTRLTVV.

This chain uses TRBV14 with TRBJ2-7; a weak D match, TRBD2 (6 bases). The CDR3 extends over 15 amino acids. Germline-derived CDR1 and CDR2 are SGHDN and FVKESK. V gave up 4 bases and J gave up 2 bases, with 15 bases separating them. The chain's CDR3 is CASSPSGRPTYEQYF. The CDR3 DNA follows: TGTGCCAGCAGCCCTTCGGGGAGGCCGACCTACGAGCAGTACTTC. The whole variable domain, remainder taken from reference TRBV14 and TRBJ2-7, is EAGVTQFPSHSVIEKGQTVTLRCDPISGHDNLYWYRRVMGKEIKFLLHFVKESKQDESGMPNNRFLAERTGGTYSTLKVQPAELEDSGVYFCASSPSGRPTYEQYFGPGTRLTVT.

J is TRBJ1-2 and V is TRBV11-3; 10 bases fit TRBD1. The CDR3 is made up of 15 amino acids. Germline CDR1 is SGHNT and CDR2 is YENEEA. Trimming took 4 bases from V and 2 from J; bases not matched to a gene: 4. The DNA of the CDR3 is TGTGCCAGCAGCTCAGGGACAGGGGACAACTATGGCTACACCTTC. Translated: CASSSGTGDNYGYTF.

The chain uses TRBV6-1 and TRBJ2-7, with D hard to call. The CDR3 loop spans 13 amino acids. Germline CDR1 MNHNS, CDR2 SASEGT. Trimming shortened V by 0 bases and J by 1 base, and 4 bases separated the two germline ends. CDR3 sequence: CASSEATSYEQYF. CDR3 nucleotides: TGTGCCAGCAGTGAAGCGACTTCCTACGAGCAGTACTTC.

The V and J genes are TRBV7-6 and TRBJ1-1; TRBD1 aligns across 7 bases. The CDR3 totals 17 residues. V shed 5 bases and J 0 bases; nucleotides not matched to a gene: 12. Germline-derived CDR1 and CDR2 are SGHVS and FNYEAQ. CDR3: CASSLKIRGQLNTEAFF. CDR3 nucleotide sequence: TGTGCCAGCAGCCTAAAGATAAGGGGACAGCTGAACACTGAAGCTTTCTTT.

The chain combines TRBV9 with TRBJ1-6, with TRBD1 as a possible D gene (6 bases). CDR1 SGDLS and CDR2 YYNGEE come from the germline V gene. The CDR3 contains 16 residues. The V and J ends lost 0 bases and 7 bases respectively, with 14 bases between them. The CDR3 loop reads CASSVASQGRNSPLHF. CDR3 coding DNA: TGTGCCAGCAGCGTAGCTTCCCAGGGGCGAAATTCACCCCTCCACTTT.

The rearrangement uses TRBV30 and TRBJ1-5, with TRBD1 as a possible D gene (5 bases). Germline assignment: CDR1 GTSNPN and CDR2 SVGIG (reference sequence). Trimming took off 0 bases at V and 3 bases at J, with 12 bases between the two ends. CDR3 length equals 15 residues. CDR3 loop: CAWSVRGILNQPQHF. The CDR3 region has the DNA TGTGCCTGGAGTGTACGGGGGATACTCAATCAGCCCCAGCATTTT.

The V gene is TRBV6-5, the J gene TRBJ2-7, with 9 nucleotides matching TRBD2. The germline V gene encodes CDR1 MNHEY and CDR2 SVGAGI. V trimming: 6 bases; J trimming: 3 bases; junction bases outside the gene matches: 9. The CDR3 length is 15 residues. CDR3 bases: TGTGCCAGCAGGGACTCCGGGACTAGCTACTACGAGCAGTACTTC. This encodes CASRDSGTSYYEQYF.

The chain joins TRBV6-5 to TRBJ1-4; D may be TRBD1 (6 bases). Trimming left V 4 bases short and J 10 bases short, with 22 bases between. Germline values: CDR1 MNHEY, CDR2 SVGAGI. CDR3 length: 16 amino acids. As DNA, the CDR3 is TGTGCCAGCAGTTCCCACCGTCCAGGGGCGGGTGTAAAACTGTTTTTT. This sequence encodes CASSSHRPGAGVKLFF.

The rearrangement uses TRBV6-2 or TRBV6-3 and TRBJ2-1; TRBD2 is a possible D gene (6 bases). Germline lookup yields CDR1 MNHEY and CDR2 SVGEGT. V lost 6 bases to trimming and J lost 7 bases, with 10 bases between them. This CDR3 has 12 residues. CDR3 nucleotide sequence: TGTGCCAGCAGCCACGGGGGAAATGAGCAGTTCTTC. Translation: CASSHGGNEQFF.

The chain employs TRBV7-2 and TRBJ2-7; 13 bases agree with TRBD2. With V trimmed by 4 bases and J by 0 bases, 6 bases remained unmatched. Germline V gene sequence: CDR1 SGHTA, CDR2 FQGNSA. The CDR3 length is 17 residues. The CDR3 nucleotides are TGTGCCAGCAGCTCCGGGACTAGCGGGATAAGCTCCTACGAGCAGTACTTC. Translating gives CASSSGTSGISSYEQYF. Complete variable domain (other parts from reference TRBV7-2 and TRBJ2-7): GAGVSQSPSNKVTEKGKDVELRCDPISGHTALYWYRQSLGQGLEFLIYFQGNSAPDKSGLPSDRFSAERTGGSVSTLTIQRTQQEDSAVYLCASSSGTSGISSYEQYFGPGTRLTVT.

This rearrangement joins TRBV28 to TRBJ1-2; 9 nucleotides agree with TRBD1. Germline-derived CDR1 and CDR2 are MDHEN and SYDVKM. The CDR3 has 13 residues. After removal of 5 bases from V and 7 bases from J, the junction contained 5 bases not matched to a gene. The CDR3 DNA sequence: TGTGCCAGCAGTGACGGGACAGGGTTTGGCTACACCTTC. Protein sequence: CASSDGTGFGYTF.

The chain links TRBV6-5 to TRBJ1-6, with a tentative D call TRBD1 (6 bases). The V end was cut by 6 bases, the J end by 10 bases, with 10 bases between. The CDR3 consists of 12 residues. Germline assignment: CDR1 MNHEY and CDR2 SVGAGI. The CDR3 bases are TGTGCCAGCAGAGGAGACAGGTCACCCCTCCACTTT. It specifies CASRGDRSPLHF.

This chain connects TRBV5-1 to TRBJ2-1; 10 positions agree with TRBD2. This CDR3 contains 16 residues. The J segment lost 7 bases and the V segment lost 1 base, leaving 8 bases of the junction unmatched. Per germline, CDR1 SGHRS and CDR2 YFSETQ. CDR3 residues: CASSLTSGNTINEQFF. DNA for the CDR3: TGCGCCAGCAGCTTGACTAGCGGGAACACCATAAATGAGCAGTTCTTC. The full variable domain, its missing parts supplied by reference TRBV5-1 and TRBJ2-1, is KAGVTQTPRYLIKTRGQQVTLSCSPISGHRSVSWYQQTPGQGLQFLFEYFSETQRNKGNFPGRFSGRQFSNSRSEMNVSTLELGDSALYLCASSLTSGNTINEQFFGPGTRLTVL.

This chain uses TRBV7-9 with TRBJ2-3; D gene unclear. Trimming cost V 7 bases and J 2 bases, with 10 bases left between them. Germline CDR1 SEHNR, CDR2 FQNEAQ (reference sequence). The CDR3 sequence is 13 residues long. The chain's CDR3 is CASIILNTDTQYF. CDR3 in DNA: TGTGCCAGCATCATACTAAACACAGATACGCAGTATTTT. The variable domain in full, with the rest retrieved from reference TRBV7-9 and TRBJ2-3, is DTGVSQNPRHKITKRGQNVTFRCDPISEHNRLYWYRQTLGQGPEFLTYFQNEAQLEKSRLLSDRFSAERPKGSFSTLEIQRTEQGDSAMYLCASIILNTDTQYFGPGTRLTVL.

Only one count was recorded for this clone. The V and J genes are TRBV19 and TRBJ1-1; perhaps TRBD1 as D (6 bases). The CDR3 is made up of 11 amino acids. With 8 bases removed from V and 9 bases from J, the gap between germline ends came to 13 bases. CDR1 and CDR2 from the germline V gene are LNHDA and SQIVND (reference sequence). The CDR3 spells CASGRDIQAFF. The CDR3 DNA follows: TGTGCCAGTGGGAGGGACATTCAAGCTTTCTTT.

The V call is TRBV6-6, the J call TRBJ1-1, with D hard to call. Trimming left V 2 bases short and J 7 bases short, with 8 bases between. CDR1 is MNHNY and CDR2 is SVGAGI in the germline V gene (reference sequence). The CDR3 covers 12 residues. The CDR3 reads CASSYGQNEAFF. CDR3 in DNA: TGTGCCAGCAGTTACGGCCAAAATGAAGCTTTCTTT.

The chain combines TRBV27 with TRBJ2-6; 7 nucleotides line up with TRBD2. Per germline, CDR1 MNHEY and CDR2 SMNVEV (reference sequence). This CDR3 spans 20 amino acids. The J segment lost 0 bases and the V segment lost 7 bases, leaving 18 bases of the junction unmatched. The DNA of the CDR3 is TGTGCCAGCACTAACTCCTACCAGCTAGCGGTACCCTCTGGGGCCAACGTCCTGACTTTC. Translating gives CASTNSYQLAVPSGANVLTF.

This chain joins TRBV19 and TRBJ1-3, with 8 positions matching TRBD1. The V gene's germline CDR1 is LNHDA and CDR2 SQIVND (reference sequence). V shed 3 bases and J 4 bases; nucleotides not matched to a gene: 2. This CDR3 contains 14 residues. The CDR3: CASSIRDRGNTIYF. For the CDR3, the DNA is TGTGCCAGTAGTATCCGGGACAGGGGAAACACCATATATTTT.